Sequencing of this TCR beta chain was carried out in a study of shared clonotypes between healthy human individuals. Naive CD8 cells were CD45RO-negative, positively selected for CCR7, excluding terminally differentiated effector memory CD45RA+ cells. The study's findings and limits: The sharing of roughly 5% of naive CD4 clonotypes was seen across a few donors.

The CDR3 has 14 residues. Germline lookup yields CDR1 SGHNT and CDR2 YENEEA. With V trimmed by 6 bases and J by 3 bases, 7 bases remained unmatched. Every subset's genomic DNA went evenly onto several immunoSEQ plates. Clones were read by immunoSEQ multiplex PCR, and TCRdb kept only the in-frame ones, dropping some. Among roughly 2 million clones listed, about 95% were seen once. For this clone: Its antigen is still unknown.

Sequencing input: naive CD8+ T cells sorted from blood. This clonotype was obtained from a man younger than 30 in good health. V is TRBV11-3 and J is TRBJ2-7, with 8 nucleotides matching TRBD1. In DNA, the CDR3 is TGTGCCAGCAGACAAGACAGGGGAAGCTACGAGCAGTACTTC. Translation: CASRQDRGSYEQYF.